This T cell receptor (beta chain) is drawn from a study of CD8 T cells in Susac syndrome. A quantity of roughly 0.5 to 1 ug RNA underwent reverse transcription using random hexamers. Across 54 Vbeta and 13 Jbeta, TCR beta CDR3 was amplified with immunoSEQ multiplex PCR. TCRdb re-called the immunoSEQ multiplex PCR reads through MiXCR, storing one row per CDR3 protein. Seen here are about 50,000 distinct CDR3 sequences, 93% observed once, and the top ten hold 0.4% to 0.55%. The specimen sequenced was CD8+ T cells from PBMCs. The origin of this receptor is a human donor with multiple sclerosis.

The CDR3 nucleotides are TGCGCCAGCAGCTCAGGGACAGACTTCTATGGCTACACCTTC. Translated, it gives CASSSGTDFYGYTF. The genes are TRBV5-1 and TRBJ1-2, with TRBD1 matching over 7 bases. V trimming: 3 bases; J trimming: 4 bases; junction bases outside the gene matches: 6. This CDR3 has 14 amino acids. Germline assignment: CDR1 SGHRS and CDR2 YFSETQ.